Listed below are T cell receptor beta chains from one sample, sequenced in a study of T-cell reconstitution after alpha-beta-depleted transplantation in children. Using its own MiXCR run on the PCR reads, TCRdb lists one record per CDR3 protein. The sample lists hundreds of thousands of distinct CDR3 sequences, around 7.8% occurring once. Specimen: PBMCs, mostly from graft donor cells, collected 180 days after TCRalphabeta/CD19-depleted stem cell transplant. The receptors were sampled from a male patient aged 10 to 17 who had a stem cell transplant for acute lymphoblastic leukemia, so the T cells may come from the graft donor. CDR3s include the opening cysteine and the closing phenylalanine or tryptophan. D genes are given only for firm matches. Some rows mark clone size as missing; the rest say once, few, many or name a class of expanded clone.

abundance: many; j_gene: TRBJ2-3; v_gene: TRBV5-1; d_gene: TRBD2; CDR3aa: CASSPGGYTDTQYF; CDR3nt: TGCGCCAGCAGCCCCGGGGGGTACACAGATACGCAGTATTTT
abundance: many; j_gene: TRBJ2-7; v_gene: TRBV7-9; d_gene: -; CDR3aa: CASSFGDSSYEQYF; CDR3nt: TGTGCCAGCAGCTTTGGTGACAGCTCCTACGAGCAGTACTTC
abundance: -; j_gene: TRBJ2-7; v_gene: TRBV7-9; d_gene: TRBD1; CDR3aa: CASSQRTGNYEQYF; CDR3nt: TGTGCCAGCAGCCAAAGGACAGGGAACTACGAGCAGTACTTC
abundance: many; j_gene: TRBJ2-1; v_gene: TRBV27; d_gene: TRBD2; CDR3aa: CASSLLGLAGKNEQFF; CDR3nt: TGTGCCAGCAGTTTATTGGGTCTAGCGGGAAAGAATGAGCAGTTCTTC
abundance: many; j_gene: TRBJ1-1; v_gene: TRBV6-5; d_gene: -; CDR3aa: CASSYPGNTEAFF; CDR3nt: TGTGCCAGCAGTTACCCGGGTAACACTGAAGCTTTCTTT
abundance: many; j_gene: TRBJ2-5; v_gene: TRBV5-1; d_gene: -; CDR3aa: CASSFGQQETQYF; CDR3nt: TGCGCCAGCAGCTTCGGGCAGCAAGAGACCCAGTACTTC
abundance: many; j_gene: TRBJ2-3; v_gene: TRBV24-1; d_gene: -; CDR3aa: CATSSYTDTQYF; CDR3nt: TGTGCCACCAGTTCGTACACAGATACGCAGTATTTT
abundance: many; j_gene: TRBJ1-1; v_gene: TRBV9; d_gene: -; CDR3aa: CASSSTGAEAFF; CDR3nt: TGTGCCAGCAGCTCAACGGGTGCTGAAGCTTTCTTT
abundance: many; j_gene: TRBJ2-3; v_gene: TRBV20-1; d_gene: -; CDR3aa: CSASGELHTDTQYF; CDR3nt: TGCAGTGCTAGTGGGGAACTCCACACAGATACGCAGTATTTT
abundance: many; j_gene: TRBJ2-2; v_gene: TRBV5-1; d_gene: -; CDR3aa: CASTVRDTGELFF; CDR3nt: TGCGCCAGCACAGTCCGGGACACCGGGGAGCTGTTTTTT
abundance: -; j_gene: TRBJ1-1; v_gene: TRBV6-5; d_gene: TRBD1; CDR3aa: CASSYRGRTEAFF; CDR3nt: TGTGCCAGCAGTTATAGGGGGCGAACTGAAGCTTTCTTT
abundance: many; j_gene: TRBJ1-1; v_gene: TRBV6-5; d_gene: -; CDR3aa: CASSYSKRTEAFF; CDR3nt: TGTGCCAGCAGTTACTCGAAAAGGACCGAAGCTTTCTTT
abundance: many; j_gene: TRBJ1-4; v_gene: TRBV5-1; d_gene: -; CDR3aa: CASSSGPFEKLFF; CDR3nt: TGCGCCAGCAGCTCGGGCCCTTTCGAAAAACTGTTTTTT
abundance: many; j_gene: TRBJ1-2; v_gene: TRBV12-3/TRBV12-4; d_gene: TRBD1; CDR3aa: CASSLSPQAGGGYTF; CDR3nt: TGTGCCAGCAGTTTGTCCCCTCAGGCAGGGGGCGGCTACACCTTC
abundance: many; j_gene: TRBJ1-1; v_gene: TRBV20-1; d_gene: -; CDR3aa: CSARDPRANTEAFF; CDR3nt: TGCAGTGCTAGAGATCCAAGGGCGAACACTGAAGCTTTCTTT
abundance: many; j_gene: TRBJ2-7; v_gene: TRBV5-1; d_gene: TRBD1; CDR3aa: CASSRSTGADEQYF; CDR3nt: TGCGCCAGCAGCCGATCGACAGGGGCGGACGAGCAGTACTTC
abundance: many; j_gene: TRBJ2-4; v_gene: TRBV4-2; d_gene: TRBD2; CDR3aa: CASSPSGGIQYF; CDR3nt: TGTGCCAGCAGCCCATCCGGGGGGATTCAGTACTTC
abundance: many; j_gene: TRBJ2-3; v_gene: TRBV4-2; d_gene: TRBD2; CDR3aa: CASSQEGLAADTQYF; CDR3nt: TGTGCCAGCAGCCAAGAAGGACTAGCGGCGGATACGCAGTATTTT
abundance: many; j_gene: TRBJ2-5; v_gene: TRBV5-1; d_gene: -; CDR3aa: CASSLEGRGQETQYF; CDR3nt: TGCGCCAGCAGCTTGGAAGGCAGGGGCCAAGAGACCCAGTACTTC
abundance: many; j_gene: TRBJ1-5; v_gene: TRBV7-9; d_gene: -; CDR3aa: CASSFHRQLGSNQPQHF; CDR3nt: TGTGCCAGCAGCTTCCATCGACAGTTGGGTAGCAATCAGCCCCAGCATTTT
abundance: few; j_gene: TRBJ2-5; v_gene: TRBV13; d_gene: TRBD1; CDR3aa: CASSLTGTGKETQYF; CDR3nt: TGTGCCAGCAGCTTAACCGGGACAGGGAAAGAGACCCAGTACTTC
abundance: many; j_gene: TRBJ2-7; v_gene: TRBV4-1; d_gene: TRBD2; CDR3aa: CASSLSSGRTGEQYF; CDR3nt: TGCGCCAGCAGCCTGTCTAGCGGGAGAACTGGAGAGCAGTACTTC
abundance: many; j_gene: TRBJ1-1; v_gene: TRBV12-3/TRBV12-4; d_gene: TRBD1; CDR3aa: CASSPDRGWTEAFF; CDR3nt: TGTGCCAGCAGCCCAGACAGGGGTTGGACTGAAGCTTTCTTT
abundance: many; j_gene: TRBJ2-7; v_gene: TRBV3-1; d_gene: -; CDR3aa: CASSQAGGTGGEQYF; CDR3nt: TGTGCCAGCAGCCAAGCAGGGGGGACCGGCGGGGAGCAGTACTTC
abundance: many; j_gene: TRBJ2-1; v_gene: TRBV29-1; d_gene: -; CDR3aa: CSAGNNEQFF; CDR3nt: TGCAGCGCAGGGAACAATGAGCAGTTCTTC
abundance: many; j_gene: TRBJ2-2; v_gene: TRBV9; d_gene: -; CDR3aa: CASSVAGWGTGELFF; CDR3nt: TGTGCCAGCAGCGTAGCGGGTTGGGGCACCGGGGAGCTGTTTTTT
abundance: many; j_gene: TRBJ1-5; v_gene: TRBV20-1; d_gene: -; CDR3aa: CSASPRRAGNQPQHF; CDR3nt: TGCAGTGCTAGTCCCAGGAGGGCCGGCAATCAGCCCCAGCATTTT
abundance: many; j_gene: TRBJ2-7; v_gene: TRBV7-3; d_gene: -; CDR3aa: CASSLEPAPLYEQYF; CDR3nt: TGTGCCAGCAGCCTGGAACCAGCCCCTCTCTACGAGCAGTACTTC
abundance: many; j_gene: TRBJ2-7; v_gene: TRBV5-1; d_gene: TRBD1; CDR3aa: CASSLETGGYEQYF; CDR3nt: TGCGCCAGCAGCTTAGAGACAGGGGGCTACGAGCAGTACTTC
abundance: many; j_gene: TRBJ2-5; v_gene: TRBV12-3/TRBV12-4; d_gene: TRBD1; CDR3aa: CASSFGTGRQGYFGTQYF; CDR3nt: TGTGCCAGCAGTTTTGGGACTGGGAGACAGGGGTACTTCGGGACCCAGTACTTC
abundance: many; j_gene: TRBJ2-3; v_gene: TRBV11-1; d_gene: -; CDR3aa: CASSLSGALADTQYF; CDR3nt: TGTGCCAGCAGCTTATCGGGAGCCCTGGCTGATACGCAGTATTTT
abundance: many; j_gene: TRBJ1-3; v_gene: TRBV4-3; d_gene: -; CDR3aa: CASSQDRVSGNTIYF; CDR3nt: TGCGCCAGCAGCCAAGATAGGGTCTCTGGAAACACCATATATTTT
abundance: many; j_gene: TRBJ2-7; v_gene: TRBV4-3; d_gene: -; CDR3aa: CASSQDGEGLYEQYF; CDR3nt: TGCGCCAGCAGCCAAGACGGGGAAGGGCTCTACGAGCAGTACTTC
abundance: few; j_gene: TRBJ2-7; v_gene: TRBV6-5; d_gene: TRBD2; CDR3aa: CASSYSRASGNYEQYF; CDR3nt: TGTGCCAGCAGTTACTCGAGGGCTAGCGGGAACTACGAGCAGTACTTC
abundance: -; j_gene: TRBJ1-1; v_gene: TRBV2; d_gene: -; CDR3aa: CASSYRVTEAFF; CDR3nt: TGTGCCAGCAGTTACAGGGTAACTGAAGCTTTCTTT
abundance: -; j_gene: TRBJ2-7; v_gene: TRBV6-1; d_gene: -; CDR3aa: CASRPPGGAGTYEQYF; CDR3nt: TGTGCCAGCAGACCCCCTGGCGGCGCGGGGACCTACGAGCAGTACTTC
abundance: many; j_gene: TRBJ2-7; v_gene: TRBV7-9; d_gene: -; CDR3aa: CASSSGVRNDEQYF; CDR3nt: TGTGCCAGCAGCTCGGGCGTGAGAAATGACGAGCAGTACTTC
abundance: -; j_gene: TRBJ2-2; v_gene: TRBV7-9; d_gene: TRBD2; CDR3aa: CASPRLAGGNTGELFF; CDR3nt: TGTGCCTCCCCGAGACTAGCGGGAGGAAACACCGGGGAGCTGTTTTTT
abundance: many; j_gene: TRBJ2-7; v_gene: TRBV7-9; d_gene: -; CDR3aa: CASSLEGGRGEQYF; CDR3nt: TGTGCCAGCAGCTTAGAGGGGGGTCGCGGCGAGCAGTACTTC
abundance: many; j_gene: TRBJ2-7; v_gene: TRBV2; d_gene: -; CDR3aa: CASIGEAYEQYF; CDR3nt: TGTGCCAGCATAGGGGAAGCCTACGAGCAGTACTTC
abundance: many; j_gene: TRBJ2-1; v_gene: TRBV13; d_gene: -; CDR3aa: CASSLSYLYEQFF; CDR3nt: TGTGCCAGCAGCTTAAGCTATTTGTATGAGCAGTTCTTC
abundance: few; j_gene: TRBJ2-1; v_gene: TRBV28; d_gene: -; CDR3aa: CASRIRDGNYNEQFF; CDR3nt: TGTGCCAGCAGAATCCGGGACGGCAACTACAATGAGCAGTTCTTC
abundance: many; j_gene: TRBJ1-2; v_gene: TRBV5-1; d_gene: -; CDR3aa: CASSLDGRGYTF; CDR3nt: TGCGCCAGCAGCCTGGATGGACGGGGCTACACCTTC
abundance: many; j_gene: TRBJ2-3; v_gene: TRBV11-2; d_gene: -; CDR3aa: CASSLGSGLTDTQYF; CDR3nt: TGTGCCAGCAGCTTAGGCAGCGGCCTCACAGATACGCAGTATTTT
abundance: many; j_gene: TRBJ1-5; v_gene: TRBV20-1; d_gene: TRBD1; CDR3aa: CSAYDREGYPPQHF; CDR3nt: TGCAGTGCTTATGACAGGGAAGGTTATCCGCCCCAGCATTTT
abundance: many; j_gene: TRBJ2-1; v_gene: TRBV18; d_gene: TRBD1; CDR3aa: CASSPQGAHEQFF; CDR3nt: TGTGCCAGCTCGCCGCAGGGGGCCCATGAGCAGTTCTTC
abundance: many; j_gene: TRBJ2-7; v_gene: TRBV2; d_gene: -; CDR3aa: CASISGSSYEQYF; CDR3nt: TGTGCCAGCATCTCCGGTAGCTCCTACGAGCAGTACTTC
abundance: few; j_gene: TRBJ2-6; v_gene: TRBV9; d_gene: -; CDR3aa: CASSVAGTAGANVLTF; CDR3nt: TGTGCCAGCAGCGTAGCCGGGACTGCAGGGGCCAACGTCCTGACTTTC
abundance: many; j_gene: TRBJ2-7; v_gene: TRBV12-3/TRBV12-4; d_gene: -; CDR3aa: CASSLGSIYEQYF; CDR3nt: TGTGCCAGCAGTTTAGGCAGCATCTACGAGCAGTACTTC
abundance: many; j_gene: TRBJ2-4; v_gene: TRBV20-1; d_gene: -; CDR3aa: CSAREVAKNIQYF; CDR3nt: TGCAGTGCTAGAGAAGTAGCCAAAAACATTCAGTACTTC
abundance: many; j_gene: TRBJ2-7; v_gene: TRBV5-1; d_gene: -; CDR3aa: CASSLAGEKGSYEQYF; CDR3nt: TGCGCCAGCAGCTTGGCGGGGGAAAAAGGCTCCTACGAGCAGTACTTC
abundance: many; j_gene: TRBJ2-2; v_gene: TRBV18; d_gene: TRBD2; CDR3aa: CASSKLGLAGDGELFF; CDR3nt: TGTGCCAGCTCAAAGCTCGGACTAGCGGGTGACGGGGAGCTGTTTTTT
abundance: many; j_gene: TRBJ2-3; v_gene: TRBV7-9; d_gene: -; CDR3aa: CASSLYGTDTQYF; CDR3nt: TGTGCCAGCAGCTTATATGGGACAGATACGCAGTATTTT